This T cell receptor (beta chain) was identified during a study of cytomegalovirus exposure and HLA in healthy donors. Whole-study context: The approximately 120 validation repertoires, a later analysis reported, used the same platform as the approximately 730 repertoires from the first cohort.

Assay used: immunoSEQ multiplex PCR; TCRdb lists only in-frame clones, some missing. Among about 130,000 clones, about nine tenths were seen once, and the ten largest hold over 3%. Turning to this clone: No antigen is known for it.

Looked up from germline, CDR1 is MNHEY and CDR2 is SVGAGI. Trimming cost V 6 bases and J 8 bases, with 15 bases left between them. The CDR3 length is 13 residues. Whole-study findings and limits: Reportedly, diagnosis of cytomegalovirus status by the classifier showed high specificity and sensitivity.

The chain is built from TRBV6-5 and TRBJ2-3; D not resolved. Sequenced material: PBMCs. This TCR was sampled from a man aged 25-45 years in good health and CMV-seronegative. The CDR3 protein is CASRPRRGGTQYF. Written as DNA, the CDR3 is TGTGCCAGCAGACCTCGACGAGGTGGTACGCAGTATTTT.